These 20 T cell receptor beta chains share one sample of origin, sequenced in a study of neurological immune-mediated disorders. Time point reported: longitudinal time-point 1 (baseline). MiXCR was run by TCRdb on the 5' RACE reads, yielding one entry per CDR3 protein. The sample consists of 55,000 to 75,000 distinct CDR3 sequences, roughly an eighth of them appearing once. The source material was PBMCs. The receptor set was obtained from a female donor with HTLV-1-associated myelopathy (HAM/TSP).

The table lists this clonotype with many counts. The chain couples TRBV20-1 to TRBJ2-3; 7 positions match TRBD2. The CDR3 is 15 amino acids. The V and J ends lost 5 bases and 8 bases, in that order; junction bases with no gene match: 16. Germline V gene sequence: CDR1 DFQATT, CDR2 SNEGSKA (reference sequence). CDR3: CSADPGRVSTGTQYF. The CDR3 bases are TGCAGTGCTGACCCGGGGAGGGTCAGTACGGGTACGCAGTATTTT.

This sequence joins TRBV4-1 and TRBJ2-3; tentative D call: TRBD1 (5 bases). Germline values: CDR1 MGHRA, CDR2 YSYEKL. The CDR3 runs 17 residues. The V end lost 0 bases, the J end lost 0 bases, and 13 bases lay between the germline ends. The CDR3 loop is CASSQDPPGRSTDTQYF. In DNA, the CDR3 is TGCGCCAGCAGCCAAGACCCCCCAGGGCGAAGCACAGATACGCAGTATTTT.

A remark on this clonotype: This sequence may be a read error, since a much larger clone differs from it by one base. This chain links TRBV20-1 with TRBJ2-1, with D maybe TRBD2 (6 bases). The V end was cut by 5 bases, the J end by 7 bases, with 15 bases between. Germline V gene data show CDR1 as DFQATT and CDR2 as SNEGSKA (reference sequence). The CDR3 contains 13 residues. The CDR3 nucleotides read TGCAGTGCTTGTCGGGGGACGAAAAATGAGCAGTTCTTC. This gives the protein CSACRGTKNEQFF.

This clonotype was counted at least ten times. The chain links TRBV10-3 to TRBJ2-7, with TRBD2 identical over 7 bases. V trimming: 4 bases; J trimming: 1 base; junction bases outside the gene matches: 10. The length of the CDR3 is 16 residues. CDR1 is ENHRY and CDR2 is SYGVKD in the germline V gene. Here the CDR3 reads CAISGGRDRPSYEQYF. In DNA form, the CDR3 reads TGTGCCATCAGTGGGGGGAGGGACCGACCATCCTACGAGCAGTACTTC.

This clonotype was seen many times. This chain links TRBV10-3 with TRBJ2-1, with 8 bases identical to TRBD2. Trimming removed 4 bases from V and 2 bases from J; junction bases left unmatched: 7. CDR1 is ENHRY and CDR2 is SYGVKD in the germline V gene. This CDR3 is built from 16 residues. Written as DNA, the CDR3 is TGTGCCATCAGTGGTCTGGAGCGGGGGCCCTACAATGAGCAGTTCTTC. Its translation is CAISGLERGPYNEQFF.

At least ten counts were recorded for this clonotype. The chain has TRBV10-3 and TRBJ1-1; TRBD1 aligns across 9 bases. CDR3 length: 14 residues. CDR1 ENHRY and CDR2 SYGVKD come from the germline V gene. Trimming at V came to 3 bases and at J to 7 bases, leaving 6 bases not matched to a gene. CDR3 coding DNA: TGTGCCATCAGTGATCCGACAGGGGGTAATGAAGCTTTCTTT. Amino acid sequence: CAISDPTGGNEAFF.

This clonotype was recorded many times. CDR3 DNA: TGTGCCAGCAGCTTAGATGGGGTTAGCACAGATACGCAGTATTTT. This codes for CASSLDGVSTDTQYF. V and J are TRBV7-9 and TRBJ2-3; D gene unclear. Trimming pared 1 base from V and 0 bases from J, leaving 8 bases between. The CDR3 spans 15 residues. Germline CDR1 SEHNR, CDR2 FQNEAQ (reference sequence).

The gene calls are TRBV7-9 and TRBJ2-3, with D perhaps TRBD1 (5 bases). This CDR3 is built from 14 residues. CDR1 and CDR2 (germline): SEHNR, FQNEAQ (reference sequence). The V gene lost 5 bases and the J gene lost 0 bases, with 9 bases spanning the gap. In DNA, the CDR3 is TGTGCCAGCAGCGTCAGGGTTAGCACAGATACGCAGTATTTT. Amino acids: CASSVRVSTDTQYF.

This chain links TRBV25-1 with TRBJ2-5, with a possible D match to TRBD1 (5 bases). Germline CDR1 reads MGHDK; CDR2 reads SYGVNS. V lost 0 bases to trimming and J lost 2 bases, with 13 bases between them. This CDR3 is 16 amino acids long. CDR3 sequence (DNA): TGTGCCAGCAGTGAATACAGGGCCCCGAGGCAAGAGACCCAGTACTTC. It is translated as CASSEYRAPRQETQYF.

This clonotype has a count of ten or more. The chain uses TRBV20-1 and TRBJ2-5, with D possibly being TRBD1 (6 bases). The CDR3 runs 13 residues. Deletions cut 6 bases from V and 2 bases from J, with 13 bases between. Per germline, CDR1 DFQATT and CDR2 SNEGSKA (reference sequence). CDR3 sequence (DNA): TGCAGTGCAGGACAGACTTCGCAAGAGACCCAGTACTTC. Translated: CSAGQTSQETQYF.

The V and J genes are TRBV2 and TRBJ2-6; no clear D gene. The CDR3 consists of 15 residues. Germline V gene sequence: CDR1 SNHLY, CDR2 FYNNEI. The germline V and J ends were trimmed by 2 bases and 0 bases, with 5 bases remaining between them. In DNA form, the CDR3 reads TGTGCCAGCAGTGAACAAAGCTCTGGGGCCAACGTCCTGACTTTC. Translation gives CASSEQSSGANVLTF.

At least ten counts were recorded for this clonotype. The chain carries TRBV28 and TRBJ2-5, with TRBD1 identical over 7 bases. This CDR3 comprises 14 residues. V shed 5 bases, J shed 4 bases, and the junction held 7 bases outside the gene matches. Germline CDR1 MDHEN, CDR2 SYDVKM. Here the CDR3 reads CASSPDRELETQYF. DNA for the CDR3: TGTGCCAGCAGTCCCGACAGGGAACTAGAGACCCAGTACTTC.

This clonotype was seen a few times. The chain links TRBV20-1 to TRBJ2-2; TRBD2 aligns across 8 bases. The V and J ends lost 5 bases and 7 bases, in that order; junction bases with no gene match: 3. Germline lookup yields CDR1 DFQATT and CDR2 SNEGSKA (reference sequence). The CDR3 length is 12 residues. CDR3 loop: CSAREGVGELFF. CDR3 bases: TGCAGTGCTCGGGAGGGGGTCGGGGAGCTGTTTTTT.

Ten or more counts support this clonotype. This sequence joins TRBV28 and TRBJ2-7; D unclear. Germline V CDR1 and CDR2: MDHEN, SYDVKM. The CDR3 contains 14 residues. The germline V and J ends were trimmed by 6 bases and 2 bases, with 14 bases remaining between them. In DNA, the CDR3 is TGTGCCAGCAGCCCTCAATTTCGCCCCTACGAGCAGTACTTC. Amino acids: CASSPQFRPYEQYF.

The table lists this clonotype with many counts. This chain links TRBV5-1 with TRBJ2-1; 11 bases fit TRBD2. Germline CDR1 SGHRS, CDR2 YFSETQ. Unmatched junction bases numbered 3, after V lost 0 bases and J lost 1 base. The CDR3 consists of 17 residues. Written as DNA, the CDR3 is TGCGCCAGCAGCTTGGATAGCGGGGGGGTTTCCTACAATGAGCAGTTCTTC. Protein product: CASSLDSGGVSYNEQFF.

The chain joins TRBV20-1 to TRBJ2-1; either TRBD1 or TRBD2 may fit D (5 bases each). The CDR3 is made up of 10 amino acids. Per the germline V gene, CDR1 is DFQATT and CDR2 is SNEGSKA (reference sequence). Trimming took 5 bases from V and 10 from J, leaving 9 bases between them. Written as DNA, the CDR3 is TGCAGTGCTGGGGGTTGGGAGCAGTTCTTC. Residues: CSAGGWEQFF.

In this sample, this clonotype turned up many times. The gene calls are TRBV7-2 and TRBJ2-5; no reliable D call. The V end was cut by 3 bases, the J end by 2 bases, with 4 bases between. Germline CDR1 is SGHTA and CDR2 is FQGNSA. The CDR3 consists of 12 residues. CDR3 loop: CASSFKQETQYF. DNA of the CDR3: TGTGCCAGCAGCTTCAAACAAGAGACCCAGTACTTC.

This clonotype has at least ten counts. In DNA, the CDR3 is TGTGCCAGCAGCCCGAAGTACGCCGGGGAGCTGTTTTTT. It is translated as CASSPKYAGELFF. The gene calls are TRBV7-9 and TRBJ2-2, with D uncertain. CDR3 length: 13 amino acids. Per the germline V gene, CDR1 is SEHNR and CDR2 is FQNEAQ (reference sequence). The germline V and J ends were trimmed by 5 bases and 6 bases, with 10 bases remaining between them.

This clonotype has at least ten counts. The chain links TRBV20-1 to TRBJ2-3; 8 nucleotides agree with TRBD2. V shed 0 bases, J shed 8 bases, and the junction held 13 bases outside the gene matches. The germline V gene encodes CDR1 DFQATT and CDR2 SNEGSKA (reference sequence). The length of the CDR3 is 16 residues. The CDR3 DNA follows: TGCAGTGCTAGAGATACCGAGCGGGGGCCACCGGGTACGCAGTATTTT. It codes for CSARDTERGPPGTQYF.

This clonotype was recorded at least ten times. The CDR3 DNA reads TGCAGTGCTAGATTCCTAGCGGGGGCGCGAGAGACCCAGTACTTC. Amino acids: CSARFLAGARETQYF. The chain links TRBV20-1 to TRBJ2-5, with 10 nucleotides matching TRBD2. This CDR3 has 15 amino acids. Germline values: CDR1 DFQATT, CDR2 SNEGSKA (reference sequence). Losses at the gene ends were 2 bases for V and 4 bases for J; bases not matched to a gene: 7.